These 10 T cell receptor beta chains were sequenced from one sample in a study of CD8 T cells in Susac syndrome. RNA was extracted with the RNeasy kit, and a quantity of roughly 0.45 to 1 ug was reverse transcribed using random hexamers. TCRdb independently ran MiXCR on the immunoSEQ multiplex PCR reads; one entry per CDR3 protein. This table has some 180,000 distinct CDR3 sequences, 85% to 95% appearing once. The sequenced material came from CD4+ T cells from PBMCs. The receptors come from a human donor in good health.

CDR3 sequence reads: CAWSAGDSRNQPQHF. The CDR3 region has the DNA TGTGCCTGGAGCGCCGGTGACAGCCGCAATCAGCCCCAGCATTTT. The J gene is TRBJ1-5, the V gene TRBV30; perhaps TRBD1 as D (5 bases). Per germline, CDR1 GTSNPN and CDR2 SVGIG (reference sequence). Trimming stripped 3 bases from V and 2 bases from J, with 14 bases between. The CDR3 totals 15 residues.

This chain uses TRBV20-1 with TRBJ2-7; a weak D match, TRBD2 (6 bases). Germline V CDR1 and CDR2: DFQATT, SNEGSKA (reference sequence). This CDR3 is built from 14 residues. The ends were cut back, 6 bases at V and 6 bases at J, with 21 bases in the middle. DNA of the CDR3: TGCAGTGCGGGGGAGGCTTACGGGAATCTCGAGCAGTACTTC. Its protein is CSAGEAYGNLEQYF.

The V call is TRBV29-1, the J call TRBJ2-3; 10 nucleotides align to TRBD1. Germline CDR1 and CDR2: SQVTM and ANQGSEA. The CDR3 length is 15 residues. J gave up 2 bases and V 6 bases, and 8 bases lay outside the gene matches. The CDR3 loop is CSVETGTGATDTQYF. In DNA form, the CDR3 reads TGCAGCGTCGAAACCGGGACAGGGGCCACAGATACGCAGTATTTT.

The genes are TRBV12-3 or TRBV12-4 and TRBJ2-3; D ambiguous. V shed 4 bases and J shed 2 bases, with 7 bases lying between them. The CDR3 spans 13 residues. CDR3 coding DNA: TGTGCCAGCAGTTCTTGGGACACAGATACGCAGTATTTT. It translates to CASSSWDTDTQYF.

V and J are TRBV20-1 and TRBJ1-2, with D unclear. The CDR3 runs to 13 residues. The germline V and J ends were trimmed by 3 bases and 6 bases, with 14 bases remaining between them. Germline values: CDR1 DFQATT, CDR2 SNEGSKA (reference sequence). CDR3 amino acids: CSASGQSLNGYTF. In nucleotides, the CDR3 is TGCAGTGCTAGCGGTCAGAGCCTGAATGGCTACACCTTC.

The rearrangement joins TRBV29-1 to TRBJ2-7, with 9 nucleotides matching TRBD2. CDR3 length: 13 amino acids. With 7 bases clipped from V and 5 bases from J, the junction kept 9 bases outside the gene matches. Germline V gene data show CDR1 as SQVTM and CDR2 as ANQGSEA. The CDR3 DNA reads TGCAGCGCTAGGACTAGCGATGGCGACGAGCAGTACTTC. It yields the protein CSARTSDGDEQYF.

V gene TRBV5-6 combines with J gene TRBJ2-7; the D gene is possibly TRBD1 (5 bases). The germline V gene encodes CDR1 SGHDT and CDR2 YYEEEE. This CDR3 has 14 amino acids. The V gene lost 0 bases and the J gene lost 0 bases, with 7 bases spanning the gap. CDR3 amino acids: CASSLVQDSYEQYF. The CDR3 DNA sequence: TGTGCCAGCAGCTTGGTACAGGACTCCTACGAGCAGTACTTC.

The V gene is TRBV20-1, the J gene TRBJ2-7; 8 nucleotides match TRBD1. This CDR3 is built from 13 residues. V gave up 6 bases and J gave up 3 bases; unmatched junction bases: 7. CDR1 is DFQATT, CDR2 SNEGSKA, per germline (reference sequence). This CDR3 reads CSAPGTGVYEQYF. CDR3 sequence (DNA): TGCAGTGCGCCCGGGACAGGAGTCTACGAGCAGTACTTC.

The genes are TRBV15 and TRBJ1-3, with D uncertain. CDR3 length equals 16 residues. The germline V gene encodes CDR1 LNHNV and CDR2 YYDKDF (reference sequence). V dropped 3 bases and J dropped 0 bases, with 12 bases sitting between them. The CDR3 sequence: CATSSHTTSSGNTIYF. CDR3 in DNA: TGTGCCACCAGCAGCCATACGACTTCCTCTGGAAACACCATATATTTT.

The chain couples TRBV28 to TRBJ2-1, with 8 positions matching TRBD2. V trimming: 5 bases; J trimming: 4 bases; junction bases outside the gene matches: 4. Per the germline V gene, CDR1 is MDHEN and CDR2 is SYDVKM. The CDR3 is 14 residues long. CDR3 in amino acids: CASSREGLYNEQFF. CDR3 coding DNA: TGTGCCAGCAGTCGGGAGGGTCTTTACAATGAGCAGTTCTTC.